What follows are 26 T cell receptor beta chains derived from one specimen sequenced in a study of blood T cell repertoires in COVID-19. Sequencing used immunoSEQ multiplex PCR; TCRdb keeps in-frame clones, though not all of them. This sample has roughly 140,000 clones, with around 90% found just once. The sequencing sample was made of peripheral blood. The receptors were sampled from an older man with acute or convalescent COVID-19.

The rearrangement uses TRBV5-5 and TRBJ2-3; 8 bases align to TRBD1. The V and J ends lost 3 bases and 6 bases, in that order; junction bases with no gene match: 9. This CDR3 has 15 amino acids. CDR1 SGHKS and CDR2 YYEKEE come from the germline V gene (reference sequence). The CDR3 loop reads CASSWQTRDRDTQYF. CDR3 in DNA: TGTGCCAGCAGCTGGCAGACTAGGGACAGGGATACGCAGTATTTT.

This clone was seen only once. The rearrangement links TRBV5-4 to TRBJ2-1, with 7 bases matching TRBD2. Germline V gene data show CDR1 as SGHNT and CDR2 as YYREEE (reference sequence). J lost 0 bases, V lost 0 bases, and 3 bases had no gene match. This CDR3 comprises 16 residues. The CDR3 is CASSLGGGSSYNEQFF. CDR3 in DNA: TGTGCCAGCAGCTTGGGCGGGGGAAGCTCCTACAATGAGCAGTTCTTC.

The CDR3, as DNA: TGTGCCAGCAGCTTAGCGGGGCGTGGCGGGGGCTCCTACGAGCAGTACTTC. As protein: CASSLAGRGGGSYEQYF. The rearrangement uses TRBV7-2 and TRBJ2-7; TRBD2 aligns across 7 bases. Per germline, CDR1 SGHTA and CDR2 FQGNSA. The CDR3 sequence is 17 residues long. Trimming cost V 0 bases and J 0 bases; bases outside gene matches: 8.

The rearrangement uses TRBV10-2 and TRBJ1-1; D is unclear. CDR3 length: 13 residues. V was cut by 0 bases and J by 5 bases, with 7 bases left in between. CDR1 WSHSY and CDR2 SAAADI come from the germline V gene. CDR3 in DNA: TGCGCCAGCAGTGAGTCGTGGGCGACTGAAGCTTTCTTT. Its translation: CASSESWATEAFF.

V usage is TRBV9 and J usage is TRBJ2-1; D gene uncertain. The germline V and J ends were trimmed by 0 bases and 0 bases, with 7 bases remaining between them. Germline V gene data show CDR1 as SGDLS and CDR2 as YYNGEE. The CDR3 covers 15 residues. CDR3: CASSVDLSSYNEQFF. The DNA of the CDR3 is TGTGCCAGCAGCGTAGACCTTAGCTCCTACAATGAGCAGTTCTTC.

The chain combines TRBV9 with TRBJ2-3, with 11 bases that match TRBD2. V shed 1 base, J shed 4 bases, and the junction held 5 bases outside the gene matches. Germline V gene lookup returns CDR1 SGDLS and CDR2 YYNGEE. The CDR3 length is 16 residues. The CDR3 sequence is CASSVTSGSPADTQYF. The CDR3 DNA reads TGTGCCAGCAGCGTAACTAGCGGGAGTCCCGCAGATACGCAGTATTTT.

The rearrangement uses TRBV5-1 and TRBJ2-4; 8 bases map to TRBD1. The V segment lost 0 bases and the J segment 6 bases; nucleotides outside the gene matches: 5. CDR3 length equals 15 residues. Germline CDR1 reads SGHRS; CDR2 reads YFSETQ. The chain's CDR3 is CASSLVADRVNIQYF. The CDR3 DNA is TGCGCCAGCAGCTTGGTAGCGGACAGGGTAAACATTCAGTACTTC.

The V gene is TRBV5-1, the J gene TRBJ1-6, with D tentatively TRBD1 (5 bases). Germline V gives CDR1 SGHRS, CDR2 YFSETQ. Trimming removed 0 bases at V and 8 bases at J, with 12 bases between. This CDR3 comprises 15 residues. CDR3 in DNA: TGCGCCAGCAGCTTGGGTCAAGGGGTTGATTCACCCCTCCACTTT. This codes for CASSLGQGVDSPLHF. The variable domain in full, completed from reference TRBV5-1 and TRBJ1-6, reads KAGVTQTPRYLIKTRGQQVTLSCSPISGHRSVSWYQQTPGQGLQFLFEYFSETQRNKGNFPGRFSGRQFSNSRSEMNVSTLELGDSALYLCASSLGQGVDSPLHFGNGTRLTVT.

A remark on this clone: One junction end does not reproduce the germline sequence, and a read error may be involved. The gene calls are TRBV2 and TRBJ1-6; 9 bases align to TRBD1. CDR3 length: 14 residues. Germline assignment: CDR1 SNHLY and CDR2 FYNNEI. The CDR3 sequence: CASSAQGANSSLHF. In nucleotides, the CDR3 is TGTGCCAGCAGTGCACAGGGGGCCAATTCATCCCTCCACTTT.

The table lists this clone with a count of one. The chain carries TRBV27 and TRBJ1-2, with 7 bases fitting TRBD1. Trimming took 7 bases from V and 4 from J; bases not matched to a gene: 15. Germline V gene sequence: CDR1 MNHEY, CDR2 SMNVEV (reference sequence). The CDR3 loop spans 16 amino acids. The CDR3 reads CASTSPGRGDSYGYTF. The CDR3 region has the DNA TGTGCCAGCACTTCACCCGGGAGAGGGGACAGCTATGGCTACACCTTC.

The chain has TRBV10-2 and TRBJ2-5; 7 bases are shared with TRBD1. CDR3 length: 16 amino acids. The V segment lost 8 bases and the J segment 1 base; nucleotides outside the gene matches: 13. Per the germline V gene, CDR1 is WSHSY and CDR2 is SAAADI. CDR3 amino acids: CASRFRLGQSQETQYF. The DNA of the CDR3 is TGCGCCAGCCGATTCCGCCTGGGACAGAGCCAAGAGACCCAGTACTTC.

This chain uses TRBV6-2 or TRBV6-3 with TRBJ2-7, with TRBD1 as a possible D gene (6 bases). CDR3 size: 17 residues. Germline V gene sequence: CDR1 MNHEY, CDR2 SVGEGT. Trimming cost V 2 bases and J 5 bases, with 22 bases left between them. The CDR3 region is CASSYPDRGRGLDEQYF. The CDR3 bases are TGTGCCAGCAGTTACCCCGACCGGGGCAGGGGCCTCGACGAGCAGTACTTC.

The chain joins TRBV7-9 to TRBJ1-1; 9 nucleotides match TRBD1. V lost 4 bases and J lost 4; bases outside the gene matches: 13. The CDR3 sequence is 17 residues long. CDR1 is SEHNR, CDR2 FQNEAQ, per germline (reference sequence). The DNA of the CDR3 is TGTGCCAGCAGCTCCCCGGGACAGGGTGTGTGGAGCACTGAAGCTTTCTTT. It specifies CASSSPGQGVWSTEAFF.

The chain carries TRBV6-6 and TRBJ1-6; 8 positions match TRBD1. V shed 5 bases and J 7 bases; nucleotides not matched to a gene: 7. Germline CDR1 is MNHNY and CDR2 is SVGAGI (reference sequence). CDR3 size: 15 residues. DNA for the CDR3: TGTGCCAGCAGTCTCCATCGACAGGGGAATTCACCCCTCCACTTT. Protein: CASSLHRQGNSPLHF.

The chain recombines TRBV7-2 with TRBJ2-7, with D hard to call. V gave up 3 bases and J gave up 2 bases, with 8 bases separating them. This CDR3 has 13 residues. The germline CDR1 and CDR2 sequences are SGHTA and FQGNSA. The CDR3 loop reads CASSLGRPYEQYF. The DNA of the CDR3 is TGTGCCAGCAGCTTGGGCAGACCCTACGAGCAGTACTTC.

This clone is a singleton in its sample. V and J are TRBV15 and TRBJ1-5; D might be TRBD1 (5 bases). Germline V lookup: CDR1 LNHNV, CDR2 YYDKDF (reference sequence). CDR3 length: 15 residues. With 3 bases removed from V and 3 bases from J, the gap between germline ends came to 12 bases. In DNA form, the CDR3 reads TGTGCCACCAGCAGGGGGGAGGTGTCCAATCAGCCCCAGCATTTT. Translation: CATSRGEVSNQPQHF.

The V gene is TRBV19, the J gene TRBJ1-4, with 7 positions matching TRBD1. Germline CDR1 and CDR2: LNHDA and SQIVND (reference sequence). The CDR3 sequence is 15 residues long. Unmatched junction bases numbered 10, after V lost 5 bases and J lost 7 bases. This CDR3 is CASSPRDRRLEKLFF. The CDR3 DNA reads as TGTGCCAGTAGTCCCCGGGACAGAAGGCTTGAAAAACTGTTTTTT.

The CDR3, as DNA: TGCAGTGCTAACCCCCGGGATGGCTACACCTTC. Amino acids: CSANPRDGYTF. V and J are TRBV20-1 and TRBJ1-2; D is unresolved. This CDR3 has 11 residues. Germline V CDR1 and CDR2: DFQATT, SNEGSKA (reference sequence). Trimming removed 4 bases at V and 6 bases at J, with 9 bases between.

The chain has TRBV6-4 and TRBJ1-1, with TRBD1 matching 7 bases. V shed 5 bases and J 8 bases; nucleotides not matched to a gene: 8. Per germline, CDR1 MRHNA and CDR2 SNTAGT. The length of the CDR3 is 13 residues. The DNA of the CDR3 is TGTGCCAGCAGTCCCACAGGGGCCCGCGAAGCTTTCTTT. This gives the protein CASSPTGAREAFF.

The chain carries TRBV21-1 and TRBJ2-1; whether TRBD2, the table's D call, matches the DNA was not checked. TRBV21-1 is listed as a pseudogene. The CDR3 sequence is 18 residues long. The CDR3 loop is CASSLGGSGRGRGNEQFF. The DNA for the CDR3 is TGTGCCAGCAGCCTAGGGGGTAGCGGGAGAGGTAGGGGCAATGAGCAGTTCTTC.

This chain joins TRBV13 and TRBJ2-7, with a possible D match to TRBD1 (7 bases). The CDR3 is made up of 16 amino acids. Germline CDR1 reads PRHDT; CDR2 reads FYEKMQ (reference sequence). V was pared by 2 bases and J by 5 bases, with 19 bases between. The CDR3 region has the DNA TGTGCCAGCAGCTTAAGGGCAGGGGGACTTTTGAACGAGCAGTACTTC. Its translation is CASSLRAGGLLNEQYF.

This rearrangement joins TRBV5-1 to TRBJ2-3, with D unclear. This CDR3 spans 16 amino acids. Trimming pared 5 bases from V and 4 bases from J, leaving 20 bases between. CDR1 SGHRS and CDR2 YFSETQ come from the germline V gene. This chain's CDR3 is CASSNRYSAVPDTQYF. CDR3 DNA: TGCGCCAGCAGTAACCGATACTCCGCGGTACCAGATACGCAGTATTTT.

The V gene is TRBV5-4, the J gene TRBJ2-3; D is unclear. The germline V gene encodes CDR1 SGHNT and CDR2 YYREEE (reference sequence). This CDR3 contains 15 residues. The ends were cut back, 0 bases at V and 3 bases at J, with 11 bases in the middle. The CDR3 DNA reads TGTGCCAGCAGCTTGGGCAGGATATCAACAGATACGCAGTATTTT. Encoded protein: CASSLGRISTDTQYF.

This clone was observed a few times. The chain is built from TRBV6-5 and TRBJ1-1, with 7 bases fitting TRBD1. The CDR3 contains 14 residues. Germline trimming cut 5 bases from V and 10 bases from J; bases unmatched to any gene: 13. The germline gives CDR1 MNHEY, CDR2 SVGAGI. The CDR3, as DNA: TGTGCCAGCAGTCTAGACAGGGCGAGGCTAGGAGCTTTCTTT. The encoded protein is CASSLDRARLGAFF.

The rearrangement links TRBV5-1 to TRBJ2-2, with 11 bases that match TRBD2. The CDR3 is 17 amino acids. The junction had 5 bases not matched to a gene; V was cut back by 0 bases and J by 4 bases. Per the germline V gene, CDR1 is SGHRS and CDR2 is YFSETQ. The CDR3 DNA follows: TGCGCCAGCAGCTTGGGCACTAGCGGGAGTCTCACCGGGGAGCTGTTTTTT. This encodes CASSLGTSGSLTGELFF.

This chain links TRBV6-4 with TRBJ1-1; TRBD1 matches 8 bases. CDR1 MRHNA and CDR2 SNTAGT come from the germline V gene. J was trimmed by 4 bases and V by 6 bases; bases with no gene match: 7. The CDR3 loop spans 14 amino acids. In DNA form, the CDR3 reads TGTGCCAGCAGATTGACAGGGGAAGGCACTGAAGCTTTCTTT. Amino acids: CASRLTGEGTEAFF.